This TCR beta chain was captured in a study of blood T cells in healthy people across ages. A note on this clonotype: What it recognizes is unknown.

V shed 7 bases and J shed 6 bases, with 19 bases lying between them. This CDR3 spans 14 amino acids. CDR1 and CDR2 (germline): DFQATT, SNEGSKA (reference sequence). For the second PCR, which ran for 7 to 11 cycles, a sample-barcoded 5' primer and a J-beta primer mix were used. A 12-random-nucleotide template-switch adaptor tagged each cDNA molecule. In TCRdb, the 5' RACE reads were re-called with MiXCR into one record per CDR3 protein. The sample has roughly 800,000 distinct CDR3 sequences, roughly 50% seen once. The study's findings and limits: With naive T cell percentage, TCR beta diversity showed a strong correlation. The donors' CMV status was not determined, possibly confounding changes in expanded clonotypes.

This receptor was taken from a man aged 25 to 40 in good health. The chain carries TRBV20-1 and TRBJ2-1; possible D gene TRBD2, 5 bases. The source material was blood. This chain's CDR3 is CSVGAPTVVNEQFF. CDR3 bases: TGCAGTGTGGGAGCGCCCACCGTAGTCAATGAGCAGTTCTTC.